What follows are 25 T cell receptor beta chains derived from one specimen sequenced in a study of blood T cell repertoires in COVID-19 (TCRdb year 2020). Library method: the immunoSEQ multiplex PCR assay. This immuneACCESS table, as held by TCRdb, lists in-frame sequences with V and J called but not all clones. Of the missing ones, under half trace to an unresolved V gene in checked studies; the others have no known cause. In all, the sample holds about 160,000 clones, and about 80% of those were seen once. The ten largest clones represent about a fifth of the sample. The sample taken for sequencing was peripheral blood. These receptor sequences come from an elderly woman with acute or convalescent COVID-19.

With regard to this clone: Other DNA sequences in this sample translate to the same CDR3. This chain links TRBV5-1 with TRBJ2-2; 10 nucleotides line up with TRBD1. With 7 bases clipped from V and 2 bases from J, the junction kept 5 bases outside the gene matches. CDR3 length: 15 residues. Per germline, CDR1 SGHRS and CDR2 YFSETQ. CDR3 sequence (DNA): TGCGCCAGCTCCCGGGACAGGGGTAACACCGGGGAGCTGTTTTTT. Its translation: CASSRDRGNTGELFF. The full variable domain, completed using reference TRBV5-1 and TRBJ2-2, is KAGVTQTPRYLIKTRGQQVTLSCSPISGHRSVSWYQQTPGQGLQFLFEYFSETQRNKGNFPGRFSGRQFSNSRSEMNVSTLELGDSALYLCASSRDRGNTGELFFGEGSRLTVL.

The V call is TRBV6-2 or TRBV6-3, the J call TRBJ2-1; weak D call: TRBD2 (6 bases). The V end was cut by 6 bases, the J end by 7 bases, with 19 bases between. This CDR3 has 15 amino acids. Germline CDR1 reads MNHEY; CDR2 reads SVGEGT. DNA for the CDR3: TGTGCCAGCAGCTTCCCACAGACTAGTATAAATGAGCAGTTCTTC. Its protein is CASSFPQTSINEQFF.

The chain has TRBV7-2 and TRBJ2-1; possible D gene TRBD2, 5 bases. V lost 4 bases to trimming and J lost 0 bases, with 16 bases between them. Germline V gene sequence: CDR1 SGHTA, CDR2 FQGNSA. This CDR3 comprises 17 residues. CDR3 protein: CASSSYLRVSSYNEQFF. In nucleotides, the CDR3 is TGTGCCAGCAGCTCCTATTTGCGGGTTAGCTCCTACAATGAGCAGTTCTTC.

This CDR3 is CASSVRRAGGTGELFF. The DNA of the CDR3 is TGTGCCAGCAGCGTCCGGAGGGCCGGCGGTACCGGGGAGCTGTTTTTT. The rearrangement uses TRBV13 and TRBJ2-2; perhaps TRBD2 as D (6 bases). The CDR3 is 16 residues long. CDR1 PRHDT and CDR2 FYEKMQ come from the germline V gene (reference sequence). Trimming cost V 5 bases and J 5 bases, with 18 bases left between them.

The count of this clone is one. The chain combines TRBV18 with TRBJ1-4; possibly TRBD1 for D (5 bases). V was cut by 3 bases and J by 5 bases, with 10 bases left in between. Germline V gene data show CDR1 as KGHSH and CDR2 as LQKENI. The CDR3 spans 14 residues. The CDR3 DNA reads as TGTGCCAGCTCACCCGGACGGGGGAATGAAAAACTGTTTTTT. This translates into CASSPGRGNEKLFF.

The chain has TRBV7-9 and TRBJ2-1; 10 bases are shared with TRBD1. The CDR3 is 15 residues long. V shed 5 bases and J 8 bases; nucleotides not matched to a gene: 9. Germline V gives CDR1 SEHNR, CDR2 FQNEAQ (reference sequence). CDR3 nucleotides: TGTGCCAGCAGCAGACAGGAGACAGGGGGCTATGAGCAGTTCTTC. It specifies CASSRQETGGYEQFF.

The chain couples TRBV7-2 to TRBJ2-5, with 8 bases identical to TRBD1. Losses at the gene ends were 5 bases for V and 5 bases for J; bases not matched to a gene: 10. This CDR3 contains 15 residues. Per germline, CDR1 SGHTA and CDR2 FQGNSA. CDR3 protein: CASSLPTGVRETQYF. DNA of the CDR3: TGTGCCAGCAGCCTACCGACAGGGGTCCGGGAGACCCAGTACTTC. Full variable domain (remainder filled in from reference TRBV7-2 and TRBJ2-5): GAGVSQSPSNKVTEKGKDVELRCDPISGHTALYWYRQSLGQGLEFLIYFQGNSAPDKSGLPSDRFSAERTGGSVSTLTIQRTQQEDSAVYLCASSLPTGVRETQYFGPGTRLLVL.

The J gene is TRBJ2-7, the V gene TRBV6-5; 8 nucleotides line up with TRBD1. This CDR3 has 15 amino acids. V was clipped by 6 bases and J by 4 bases; unmatched bases: 11. Germline V gene data show CDR1 as MNHEY and CDR2 as SVGAGI. The CDR3 region has the DNA TGTGCCAGCAGCCTTTGGACAGGGAAAGTTTACGAGCAGTACTTC. It specifies CASSLWTGKVYEQYF.

The chain is built from TRBV7-6 and TRBJ2-3, with 10 nucleotides matching TRBD1. CDR1 is SGHVS, CDR2 FNYEAQ, per germline. V was clipped by 5 bases and J by 3 bases; unmatched bases: 5. The CDR3 has 15 residues. The CDR3 DNA reads as TGTGCCAGCAGCCCGTGGACAGGGGGAACAGATACGCAGTATTTT. Translation: CASSPWTGGTDTQYF.

The chain carries TRBV5-1 and TRBJ2-1, with D perhaps TRBD2 (6 bases). CDR1 and CDR2 (germline): SGHRS, YFSETQ. The ends were cut back, 0 bases at V and 8 bases at J, with 9 bases in the middle. This CDR3 has 13 residues. CDR3: CASSLASVDEQFF. The CDR3 DNA sequence: TGCGCCAGCAGCTTGGCTAGCGTGGATGAGCAGTTCTTC.

The chain recombines TRBV4-3 with TRBJ1-2, with D tentatively TRBD1 (5 bases). Germline lookup yields CDR1 LGHNA and CDR2 YSLEER. The V gene lost 0 bases and the J gene lost 4 bases, with 15 bases spanning the gap. The CDR3 consists of 16 residues. The CDR3 DNA reads as TGCGCCAGCAGCCAAGATTACATCGGGGGAGTCTATGGCTACACCTTC. Protein: CASSQDYIGGVYGYTF.

The genes are TRBV12-5 and TRBJ2-2; D gene uncertain. The CDR3 is 16 amino acids. V lost 3 bases and J lost 7, with 18 bases in between. Germline lookup yields CDR1 LGHNT and CDR2 FRNRAP. CDR3 residues: CASGLSYSMNFGELFF. CDR3 DNA: TGTGCTAGTGGTTTATCTTACAGCATGAACTTCGGGGAGCTGTTTTTT.

The rearrangement uses TRBV6-5 and TRBJ1-2; 7 bases map to TRBD1. The germline CDR1 and CDR2 sequences are MNHEY and SVGAGI. Losses at the gene ends were 2 bases for V and 4 bases for J; bases not matched to a gene: 4. CDR3 length equals 14 residues. CDR3 region: CASSYAGGTYGYTF. The CDR3 coding sequence is TGTGCCAGCAGTTACGCAGGGGGGACCTATGGCTACACCTTC.

The V and J genes are TRBV3-1 (or the pseudogene TRBV3-2) and TRBJ2-7; 7 bases are a match to TRBD2. CDR1 LGHDT and CDR2 YNNKEL come from the germline V gene (reference sequence). V lost 8 bases to trimming and J lost 0 bases; unmatched junction nucleotides: 7. The CDR3 is 14 amino acids. The CDR3 DNA reads as TGTGCCAGCGATTTGCGGGAGACCTCCTACGAGCAGTACTTC. Protein sequence: CASDLRETSYEQYF.

As to this clone: Other DNA sequences in the same sample also yield this CDR3. The chain uses TRBV7-9 and TRBJ2-7; D is possibly TRBD2 (5 bases). Per germline, CDR1 SEHNR and CDR2 FQNEAQ (reference sequence). V lost 5 bases and J lost 0, with 14 bases in between. The CDR3 has 15 residues. The CDR3 nucleotides are TGTGCCAGCAGCGGTCGGACTTGGAGCTCCTACGAGCAGTACTTC. Protein sequence: CASSGRTWSSYEQYF.

This sequence joins TRBV18 and TRBJ2-1; 12 nucleotides agree with TRBD2. Germline CDR1 and CDR2: KGHSH and LQKENI. After removal of 6 bases from V and 7 bases from J, the junction contained 4 bases not matched to a gene. This CDR3 spans 14 amino acids. The CDR3 bases are TGTGCCAGCTCGTCGACTAGCGGGAGTAATGAGCAGTTCTTC. Protein product: CASSSTSGSNEQFF.

This chain connects TRBV28 to TRBJ1-2; a weak D match, TRBD1 (6 bases). From germline, CDR1 is MDHEN and CDR2 SYDVKM. The CDR3 runs to 11 residues. V lost 5 bases and J lost 8, with 9 bases in between. The CDR3 protein is CASSQGRGYTF. The CDR3 DNA reads as TGTGCCAGCAGTCAGGGGAGAGGCTACACCTTC.

This chain uses TRBV18 with TRBJ2-2; maybe TRBD1 (6 bases). V lost 4 bases, J lost 6 bases, and 18 bases lay in between. Germline V gene sequence: CDR1 KGHSH, CDR2 LQKENI. There are 16 residues in the CDR3. CDR3 sequence (DNA): TGTGCCAGCTCACTGCACCGGGACATGCGACCCGGGGAGCTGTTTTTT. Its translation: CASSLHRDMRPGELFF.

The CDR3 DNA sequence: TGCGCCAGCAGACCGACAGGGGATGCTCAGCCCCAGCATTTT. It codes for CASRPTGDAQPQHF. This sequence joins TRBV4-1 and TRBJ1-5; 8 nucleotides align to TRBD1. This CDR3 contains 14 residues. Germline V gives CDR1 MGHRA, CDR2 YSYEKL. The V gene end was trimmed by 6 bases and the J gene end by 6 bases; junction bases not matched to a gene: 7.

A word on this clone: Other DNA sequences of this sample code for an identical CDR3. The rearrangement links TRBV6-5 to TRBJ1-5; 7 bases fit TRBD1. The CDR3 length is 15 residues. Germline-derived CDR1 and CDR2 are MNHEY and SVGAGI. V lost 2 bases to trimming and J lost 3 bases; unmatched junction nucleotides: 4. CDR3 in DNA: TGTGCCAGCAGTTACGGACAGGCCCCCAATCAGCCCCAGCATTTT. Translation gives CASSYGQAPNQPQHF.

This clone occurred once. V gene TRBV7-9 combines with J gene TRBJ2-1, with a tentative D call TRBD2 (5 bases). This CDR3 region has 18 residues. Looked up from germline, CDR1 is SEHNR and CDR2 is FQNEAQ (reference sequence). V lost 5 bases to trimming and J lost 4 bases, with 24 bases between them. The DNA of the CDR3 is TGTGCCAGCAGCCCCCGGGGATCCAAGGCCGAAACATACAATGAGCAGTTCTTC. It codes for CASSPRGSKAETYNEQFF.

This clone occurred many times. The chain couples TRBV19 to TRBJ1-1; D unclear. The V gene lost 6 bases and the J gene lost 3 bases, with 11 bases spanning the gap. CDR1 is LNHDA and CDR2 is SQIVND in the germline V gene (reference sequence). The CDR3 is made up of 13 amino acids. The CDR3 region has the DNA TGTGCCAGTAGAGGCCGGGAGGACACTGAAGCTTTCTTT. Residues: CASRGREDTEAFF.

The V call is TRBV2, the J call TRBJ2-1; 8 nucleotides line up with TRBD1. With V trimmed by 8 bases and J by 9 bases, 9 bases remained unmatched. The CDR3 consists of 13 residues. The germline V gene encodes CDR1 SNHLY and CDR2 FYNNEI. CDR3 residues: CASAGTGFGEQFF. The CDR3 nucleotides read TGTGCCAGCGCTGGGACAGGCTTCGGTGAGCAGTTCTTC. Complete variable domain (other parts from reference TRBV2 and TRBJ2-1): EPEVTQTPSHQVTQMGQEVILRCVPISNHLYFYWYRQILGQKVEFLVSFYNNEISEKSEIFDDQFSVERPDGSNFTLKIRSTKLEDSAMYFCASAGTGFGEQFFGPGTRLTVL.

The chain uses TRBV12-3 or TRBV12-4 and TRBJ1-2; maybe TRBD1 (5 bases). The CDR3 is made up of 13 amino acids. The V end lost 6 bases, the J end lost 2 bases, and 10 bases lay between the germline ends. CDR3 sequence reads: CASSLQENYGYTF. In nucleotides, the CDR3 is TGTGCCAGCAGCTTACAGGAAAACTATGGCTACACCTTC.

The chain combines TRBV27 with TRBJ1-4; D remains unclear. Germline V lookup: CDR1 MNHEY, CDR2 SMNVEV (reference sequence). V was shortened by 6 bases and J by 4 bases, with 9 bases between the two germline ends. CDR3 size: 13 residues. CDR3 region: CASRRGRNEKLFF. In DNA form, the CDR3 reads TGTGCCAGCAGAAGAGGGCGTAATGAAAAACTGTTTTTT.